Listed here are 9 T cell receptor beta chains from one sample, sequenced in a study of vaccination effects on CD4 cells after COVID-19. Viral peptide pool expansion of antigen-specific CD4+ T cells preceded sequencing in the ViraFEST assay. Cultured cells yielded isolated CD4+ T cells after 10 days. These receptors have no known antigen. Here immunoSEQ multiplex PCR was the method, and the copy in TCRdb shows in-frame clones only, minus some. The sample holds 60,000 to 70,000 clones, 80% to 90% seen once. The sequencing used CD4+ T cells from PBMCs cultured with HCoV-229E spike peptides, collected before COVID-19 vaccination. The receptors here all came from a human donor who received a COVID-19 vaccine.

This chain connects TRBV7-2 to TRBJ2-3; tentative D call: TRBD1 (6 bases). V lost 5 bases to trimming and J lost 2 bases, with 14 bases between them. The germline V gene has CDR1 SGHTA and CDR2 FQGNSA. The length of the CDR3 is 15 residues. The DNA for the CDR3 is TGTGCCAGCAGCGTTACAGGGTTGGTCACAGATACGCAGTATTTT. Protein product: CASSVTGLVTDTQYF.

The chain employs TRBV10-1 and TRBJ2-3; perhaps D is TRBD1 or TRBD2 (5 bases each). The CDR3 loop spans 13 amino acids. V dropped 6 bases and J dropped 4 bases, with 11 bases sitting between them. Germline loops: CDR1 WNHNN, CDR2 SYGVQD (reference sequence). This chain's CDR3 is CASRNQGADTQYF. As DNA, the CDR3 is TGCGCCAGCAGGAACCAGGGAGCAGATACGCAGTATTTT.

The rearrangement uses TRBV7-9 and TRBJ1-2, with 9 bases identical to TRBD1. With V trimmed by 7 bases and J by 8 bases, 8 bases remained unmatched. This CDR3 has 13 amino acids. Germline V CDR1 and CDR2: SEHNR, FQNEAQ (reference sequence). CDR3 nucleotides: TGTGCCAGCAAAAGGGACAGGGAAGGCGGCTACACCTTC. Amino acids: CASKRDREGGYTF.

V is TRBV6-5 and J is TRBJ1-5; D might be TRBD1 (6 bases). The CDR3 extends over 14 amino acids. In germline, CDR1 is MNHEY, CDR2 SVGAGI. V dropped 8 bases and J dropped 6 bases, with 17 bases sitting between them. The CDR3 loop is CASAPGGGGQPQHF. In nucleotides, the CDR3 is TGTGCCAGCGCACCGGGGGGAGGGGGTCAGCCCCAGCATTTT.

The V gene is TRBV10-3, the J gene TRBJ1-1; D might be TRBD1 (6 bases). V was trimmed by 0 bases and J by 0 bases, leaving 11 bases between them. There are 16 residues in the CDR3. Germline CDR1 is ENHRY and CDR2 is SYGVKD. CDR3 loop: CAISESGQPLNTEAFF. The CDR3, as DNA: TGTGCCATCAGTGAGTCTGGACAGCCCTTGAACACTGAAGCTTTCTTT.

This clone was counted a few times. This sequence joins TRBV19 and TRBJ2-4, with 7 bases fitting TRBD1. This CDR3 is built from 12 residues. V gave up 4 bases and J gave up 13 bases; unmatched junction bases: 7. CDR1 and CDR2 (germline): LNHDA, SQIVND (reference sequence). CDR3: CASSTRQGTQYF. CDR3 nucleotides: TGTGCCAGTAGTACCCGACAGGGTACGCAGTACTTC.

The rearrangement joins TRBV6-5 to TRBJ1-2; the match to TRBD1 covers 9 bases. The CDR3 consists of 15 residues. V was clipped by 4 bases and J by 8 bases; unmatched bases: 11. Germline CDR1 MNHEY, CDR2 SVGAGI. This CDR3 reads CASSSLGTGLRGYTF. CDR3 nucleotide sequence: TGTGCCAGCAGTTCGCTGGGGACAGGGCTGAGGGGCTACACCTTC.

Here the CDR3 reads CASSRDREGTEAFF. The CDR3, as DNA: TGTGCCAGCTCACGGGACAGGGAGGGTACTGAAGCTTTCTTT. This chain joins TRBV18 and TRBJ1-1; 9 bases fit TRBD1. This CDR3 spans 14 amino acids. V shed 4 bases, J shed 5 bases, and the junction held 5 bases outside the gene matches. CDR1 KGHSH and CDR2 LQKENI come from the germline V gene.

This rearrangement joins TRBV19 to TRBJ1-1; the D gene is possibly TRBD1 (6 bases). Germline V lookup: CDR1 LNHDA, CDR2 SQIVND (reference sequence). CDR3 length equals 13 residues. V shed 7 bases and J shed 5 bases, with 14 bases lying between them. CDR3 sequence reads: CASKVQGNTEAFF. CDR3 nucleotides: TGTGCCAGTAAGGTACAGGGAAATACTGAAGCTTTCTTT.